The 10 T cell receptor beta chains reported below all come from one sample, sequenced in a study of T cells in Graves' hyperthyroidism and ophthalmopathy. The CDR3 regions of TCR beta were amplified from RNA transcripts. Initially, a first-round RT-PCR of the TCR CDR3 employed the HTBI primer set. TCRdb reprocessed the multiplex PCR reads via MiXCR and lists one record per CDR3 protein. Here the sample spans 95,000 to 100,000 distinct CDR3 sequences, around 50% being singletons. Sequenced input: blood. The receptors were sampled from a woman in her forties with Graves' hyperthyroidism.

This clonotype was counted many times. The rearrangement uses TRBV7-3 and TRBJ1-2; a weak D match, TRBD1 (5 bases). The CDR3 totals 13 residues. Trimming cost V 0 bases and J 6 bases, with 8 bases left between them. Germline V lookup: CDR1 SGHTA, CDR2 FQGTGA. The CDR3 here is CASSLTGGNGYTF. As DNA, the CDR3 is TGTGCCAGCAGCTTAACTGGGGGAAATGGCTACACCTTC.

This clonotype was found many times. The chain is built from TRBV7-2 and TRBJ2-6, with D perhaps assigned TRBD1 or TRBD2 (6 bases each). V was shortened by 1 base and J by 0 bases, with 7 bases between the two germline ends. Germline CDR1 SGHTA, CDR2 FQGNSA. This CDR3 region has 16 residues. The CDR3 loop reads CASSLEGGSGANVLTF. CDR3 DNA sequence: TGTGCCAGCAGCTTAGAGGGGGGCTCTGGGGCCAACGTCCTGACTTTC.

As concerns this clonotype: This may come from a read error, since a much larger clone is one base off. The chain combines TRBV7-2 with TRBJ2-3; D ambiguous. CDR3 size: 15 residues. Germline V lookup: CDR1 SGHTA, CDR2 FQGNSA. The CDR3: CASSTITPAPDTRYF. DNA for the CDR3: TGTGCCAGCAGCACTATCACGCCCGCACCAGATACGCGGTATTTT.

CDR3 protein: CASIRGLAGTYEQYF. The CDR3 DNA follows: TGTGCCAGCATACGGGGACTAGCGGGAACCTACGAGCAGTACTTC. V and J are TRBV2 and TRBJ2-7; 13 bases are shared with TRBD2. Germline CDR1 is SNHLY and CDR2 is FYNNEI. This CDR3 is 15 amino acids long. V was clipped by 7 bases and J by 2 bases; unmatched bases: 5. Full variable domain (missing parts from reference TRBV2 and TRBJ2-7): EPEVTQTPSHQVTQMGQEVILRCVPISNHLYFYWYRQILGQKVEFLVSFYNNEISEKSEIFDDQFSVERPDGSNFTLKIRSTKLEDSAMYFCASIRGLAGTYEQYFGPGTRLTVT.

Many counts were recorded for this clonotype. This chain connects TRBV15 to TRBJ1-1; unclear D gene. This CDR3 spans 14 amino acids. Trimming left V 1 base short and J 4 bases short, with 10 bases between. From germline, CDR1 is LNHNV and CDR2 YYDKDF (reference sequence). In DNA form, the CDR3 reads TGTGCCACCAGCAGAGGTACCATGTTCACTGAAGCTTTCTTT. This encodes CATSRGTMFTEAFF. Filled out from reference TRBV15 and TRBJ1-1, the complete variable domain reads DAMVIQNPRYQVTQFGKPVTLSCSQTLNHNVMYWYQQKSSQAPKLLFHYYDKDFNNEADTPDNFQSRRPNTSFCFLDIRSPGLGDTAMYLCATSRGTMFTEAFFGQGTRLTVV.

This clonotype was picked up many times. The CDR3 nucleotides are TGTGCCAGCAGCCCCTGGCAGAACTCTGGAAACACCATATATTTT. This codes for CASSPWQNSGNTIYF. The chain links TRBV9 to TRBJ1-3; D remains ambiguous. The ends were cut back, 4 bases at V and 0 bases at J, with 11 bases in the middle. Germline V CDR1 and CDR2: SGDLS, YYNGEE. This CDR3 is built from 15 residues.

In the case of this clonotype: A read error may account for a junction end that differs from germline. The chain employs TRBV7-9 and TRBJ2-7; either TRBD1 or TRBD2 may fit D (5 bases each). The germline CDR1 and CDR2 sequences are SEHNR and FQNEAQ (reference sequence). The CDR3 is 13 residues long. Written as DNA, the CDR3 is TGTGCCAGCAACTTTCGGGGCTCCTGCGAGCAGTACTTC. Its translation is CASNFRGSCEQYF.

A remark on this clonotype: Its ends do not fully match the called genes, so a read error is possible. J is TRBJ2-7 and V is TRBV15; perhaps TRBD2 as D (6 bases). The CDR3 has 13 residues. Germline V CDR1 and CDR2: LNHNV, YYDKDF (reference sequence). CDR3 protein: CATSRGTDYVQYF. DNA for the CDR3: TGTGCCACCAGCAGAGGGACGGACTACGTGCAGTACTTC.

As for this clonotype: A much larger clone differs from this one at a single base, so this may be a read error. This CDR3 fails to terminate in the conserved phenylalanine or tryptophan, so it likely reflects a read error. V usage is TRBV19 and J usage is TRBJ1-1; 7 nucleotides align to TRBD1. The V and J ends lost 3 bases and 7 bases, in that order; junction bases with no gene match: 8. The CDR3 has 14 residues. Germline CDR1 is LNHDA and CDR2 is SQIVND (reference sequence). Written as DNA, the CDR3 is TGTGCCAGTAGTATGGAGGGGGCGCGGGGTGAAGCTTTCCTT. Amino acid sequence: CASSMEGARGEAFL.

This chain uses TRBV9 with TRBJ2-5, with D possibly TRBD2 on 5 matching bases. The CDR3 is 13 residues long. Germline values: CDR1 SGDLS, CDR2 YYNGEE. V lost 1 base and J lost 3, with 7 bases in between. In nucleotides, the CDR3 is TGTGCCAGCAGCGTATCCGGGAAAGAGACCCAGTACTTC. Amino acid sequence: CASSVSGKETQYF.